These T cell receptor beta chains were read from a single sample in a study of cytomegalovirus exposure and HLA in healthy donors. Measured with immunoSEQ multiplex PCR; TCRdb has only the in-frame clones, and not every one. The table includes about 170,000 clones, under 80% detected once. Sequenced material: PBMCs. Every receptor here comes from a female donor in good health and CMV-seronegative. The CDR3 runs from the conserved cysteine through the conserved F or W. Fields, in order: CDR3 DNA, CDR3 protein, D gene, V gene, J gene, clone size. D genes are given only for firm matches. Some rows have no size entry. The others give once, few or many, or a class for an expanded clone.

CDR3 DNA: TGCGCCAGCAGCCCGTTTGGACAGGGGGTGAACTATGGCTACACCTTC
CDR3 protein: CASSPFGQGVNYGYTF
D gene: TRBD1
V gene: TRBV5-1
J gene: TRBJ1-2
clone size: few

CDR3 DNA: TGTGCCAGCACCCCGGGGCAGGGGGTCGTAGGAGGGGCTTTCTTT
CDR3 protein: CASTPGQGVVGGAFF
D gene: TRBD1
V gene: TRBV7-9
J gene: TRBJ1-1
clone size: .

CDR3 DNA: TGTGCCAGCAGTTTAGGGACTTCCGCCCAAGAGACCCAGTACTTC
CDR3 protein: CASSLGTSAQETQYF
D gene: .
V gene: TRBV27
J gene: TRBJ2-5
clone size: .

CDR3 DNA: TGTGCCAGCAGCCAAGATAGGGGTTCGTCAATTCAGTACTTC
CDR3 protein: CASSQDRGSSIQYF
D gene: .
V gene: TRBV4-2
J gene: TRBJ2-4
clone size: .

CDR3 DNA: TGTGCCAGTAGGAGAACAGTTAATCAGCCCCAGCATTTT
CDR3 protein: CASRRTVNQPQHF
D gene: .
V gene: TRBV19
J gene: TRBJ1-5
clone size: .

CDR3 DNA: TGTGCCAGCAGATCACCCCAGGGGGCGCTCGGAAACACCATATATTTT
CDR3 protein: CASRSPQGALGNTIYF
D gene: TRBD1
V gene: TRBV7-2
J gene: TRBJ1-3
clone size: .

CDR3 DNA: TGTGCCAGCAGCGCTTACAGGGGGCTGGGTGAAGCTTTCTTT
CDR3 protein: CASSAYRGLGEAFF
D gene: TRBD1
V gene: TRBV7-9
J gene: TRBJ1-1
clone size: .

CDR3 DNA: TGCGCCAGCAGCCTTCAGGACAGGAGCTCCTACGAGCAGTACTTC
CDR3 protein: CASSLQDRSSYEQYF
D gene: TRBD1
V gene: TRBV5-1
J gene: TRBJ2-7
clone size: .

CDR3 DNA: TGCGCCAGCAGCCTAGGTGGAGCGGACACTGAAGCTTTCTTT
CDR3 protein: CASSLGGADTEAFF
D gene: .
V gene: TRBV5-1
J gene: TRBJ1-1
clone size: .

CDR3 DNA: TGTGCCAGCAGCCTCGGGACAGGTGGAACACCCCTCCACTTT
CDR3 protein: CASSLGTGGTPLHF
D gene: TRBD1
V gene: TRBV5-6
J gene: TRBJ1-6
clone size: .

CDR3 DNA: TGTGCCTGGACCCCCGGAGTTGAGCAGTTCTTC
CDR3 protein: CAWTPGVEQFF
D gene: .
V gene: TRBV30
J gene: TRBJ2-1
clone size: .

CDR3 DNA: TGTGCCAGCAGCCCCTATGGACCTAGGGGGCGGGATGGCTACACCTTC
CDR3 protein: CASSPYGPRGRDGYTF
D gene: TRBD1
V gene: TRBV5-5
J gene: TRBJ1-2
clone size: few

CDR3 DNA: TGTGCCAGCAGACGGACGGACTGGCAAGAGACCCAGTACTTC
CDR3 protein: CASRRTDWQETQYF
D gene: .
V gene: TRBV2
J gene: TRBJ2-5
clone size: .

CDR3 DNA: TGTGCCAGCCGTTTGGACTTCGGCGCTGGCTACACCTTC
CDR3 protein: CASRLDFGAGYTF
D gene: .
V gene: TRBV6-1
J gene: TRBJ1-2
clone size: .

CDR3 DNA: TGTGCCAGCAGCCCCCTCACGGGAGGGCCCCAAGAGACCCAGTACTTC
CDR3 protein: CASSPLTGGPQETQYF
D gene: TRBD2
V gene: TRBV7-3
J gene: TRBJ2-5
clone size: .

CDR3 DNA: TGTGCCAGCAGTTACTCGCTCAGGGTTTTAGAGCAGTACTTC
CDR3 protein: CASSYSLRVLEQYF
D gene: .
V gene: TRBV6-5
J gene: TRBJ2-7
clone size: .

CDR3 DNA: TGTGCCAGTAGTATTGGGGGGTGGAACACTGAAGCTTTCTTT
CDR3 protein: CASSIGGWNTEAFF
D gene: .
V gene: TRBV19
J gene: TRBJ1-1
clone size: .

CDR3 DNA: TGTGCCACCAGCAGAGGTGGCCAGGGGGCATCTGGAAACACCATATATTTT
CDR3 protein: CATSRGGQGASGNTIYF
D gene: TRBD1
V gene: TRBV15
J gene: TRBJ1-3
clone size: .

CDR3 DNA: TGCGCCAGCAGCATCAGGGTAGCGGGGGGGCGAGATACGCAGTATTTT
CDR3 protein: CASSIRVAGGRDTQYF
D gene: TRBD2
V gene: TRBV5-1
J gene: TRBJ2-3
clone size: .

CDR3 DNA: TGCGCCAGCAGCTTGGTCGGCAATCAGCCCCAGCATTTT
CDR3 protein: CASSLVGNQPQHF
D gene: .
V gene: TRBV5-1
J gene: TRBJ1-5
clone size: .

CDR3 DNA: TGCGCCAGCAGCCTGACTGTATCTGGAAACACCATATATTTT
CDR3 protein: CASSLTVSGNTIYF
D gene: .
V gene: TRBV5-1
J gene: TRBJ1-3
clone size: .

CDR3 DNA: TGTGCCAGCTCACACAAGAAAGGCCTCAAGCGGGAGGGGTACGAGCAGTACTTC
CDR3 protein: CASSHKKGLKREGYEQYF
D gene: TRBD2
V gene: TRBV18
J gene: TRBJ2-7
clone size: .

CDR3 DNA: TGTGCCTGGAGTCTGGGCGGGGGTGCCTACAATGAGCAGTTCTTC
CDR3 protein: CAWSLGGGAYNEQFF
D gene: TRBD2
V gene: TRBV30
J gene: TRBJ2-1
clone size: .

CDR3 DNA: TGCGCCAGCAGCACTACAAGCACAGATACGCAGTATTTT
CDR3 protein: CASSTTSTDTQYF
D gene: .
V gene: TRBV5-1
J gene: TRBJ2-3
clone size: few

CDR3 DNA: TGCGCCAGCAGCTCGCCGGGTTTAAGCTACGAGCAGTACTTC
CDR3 protein: CASSSPGLSYEQYF
D gene: .
V gene: TRBV5-1
J gene: TRBJ2-7
clone size: .

CDR3 DNA: TGTGCCAGCGGAGCAAAAAAGAAGGACAGAGCCACTAACTATGGCTACACCTTC
CDR3 protein: CASGAKKKDRATNYGYTF
D gene: .
V gene: TRBV21-1
J gene: TRBJ1-2
clone size: .

CDR3 DNA: TGTGCCAGCAGCCATGGAGAATCACCCCTCCACTTT
CDR3 protein: CASSHGESPLHF
D gene: .
V gene: TRBV7-9
J gene: TRBJ1-6
clone size: .

CDR3 DNA: TGTGCCAGCAGCCCCTATCAGACTAGCGGGTCCCAAGAGACCCAGTACTTC
CDR3 protein: CASSPYQTSGSQETQYF
D gene: TRBD2
V gene: TRBV9
J gene: TRBJ2-5
clone size: few

CDR3 DNA: TGTGCCATCAGTCCTCGGAGGATGGGCGAGCAGTACTTC
CDR3 protein: CAISPRRMGEQYF
D gene: .
V gene: TRBV10-3
J gene: TRBJ2-7
clone size: .

CDR3 DNA: TGTGCCAGCAGCCAAGGAACAGGGGGGAGACGGCAGTACTTC
CDR3 protein: CASSQGTGGRRQYF
D gene: TRBD1
V gene: TRBV14
J gene: TRBJ2-7
clone size: .

CDR3 DNA: TGCGCCAGCAGCTTAGGCCTAGCGGGAGCCACAGATACGCAGTATTTT
CDR3 protein: CASSLGLAGATDTQYF
D gene: TRBD2
V gene: TRBV5-1
J gene: TRBJ2-3
clone size: .

CDR3 DNA: TGTGCCAGCAGCTTCTGGGGTAAGGGGCCAGATACGCAGTATTTT
CDR3 protein: CASSFWGKGPDTQYF
D gene: .
V gene: TRBV7-9
J gene: TRBJ2-3
clone size: .

CDR3 DNA: TGTGCCAGCAAACCGGGACAGGGGGCCTACGAGCAGTACTTC
CDR3 protein: CASKPGQGAYEQYF
D gene: TRBD1
V gene: TRBV6-1
J gene: TRBJ2-7
clone size: .

CDR3 DNA: TGTGCCAGCAGCTTGGACCCAGACACTAACACTGAAGCTTTCTTT
CDR3 protein: CASSLDPDTNTEAFF
D gene: .
V gene: TRBV5-4
J gene: TRBJ1-1
clone size: .

CDR3 DNA: TGTGCCAGCAGCGGACCCGGGACTAGCGGGACAAATGAGCAGTTCTTC
CDR3 protein: CASSGPGTSGTNEQFF
D gene: TRBD2
V gene: TRBV9
J gene: TRBJ2-1
clone size: few

CDR3 DNA: TGTGCCAGCAGTGTCCTGGGCCCTTCGAACACTGAAGCTTTCTTT
CDR3 protein: CASSVLGPSNTEAFF
D gene: .
V gene: TRBV2
J gene: TRBJ1-1
clone size: .

CDR3 DNA: TGTGCCAGCAGCTTTGGGGGCGAGAGGAGCAATCAGCCCCAGCATTTT
CDR3 protein: CASSFGGERSNQPQHF
D gene: .
V gene: TRBV5-4
J gene: TRBJ1-5
clone size: few

CDR3 DNA: TGTGCCAGCAGTTGGGGGACTAGTTCCAATGAGCAGTTCTTC
CDR3 protein: CASSWGTSSNEQFF
D gene: TRBD2
V gene: TRBV6-1
J gene: TRBJ2-1
clone size: .

CDR3 DNA: TGTGCCAGCACTACTACCGGGACACCAGTCACTGAAGCTTTCTTT
CDR3 protein: CASTTTGTPVTEAFF
D gene: .
V gene: TRBV19
J gene: TRBJ1-1
clone size: .

CDR3 DNA: TGTGCCAGCAGCTGGGGGACAGGGGACAACTATGGCTACACCTTC
CDR3 protein: CASSWGTGDNYGYTF
D gene: TRBD1
V gene: TRBV5-8
J gene: TRBJ1-2
clone size: .

CDR3 DNA: TGTGCCAGCAGCGTAGGCCCCGATGCGGGAGAGACCTACGAGCAGTACTTC
CDR3 protein: CASSVGPDAGETYEQYF
D gene: TRBD2
V gene: TRBV9
J gene: TRBJ2-7
clone size: .

CDR3 DNA: TGTGCCAGCACCCGACTAGCGGGAGGGACAGATACGCAGTATTTT
CDR3 protein: CASTRLAGGTDTQYF
D gene: TRBD2
V gene: TRBV6-1
J gene: TRBJ2-3
clone size: .

CDR3 DNA: TGCGCCAGCAGCTTGGCCGTGATAGCGGGAGGGTTTAGGGAGACCCAGTACTTC
CDR3 protein: CASSLAVIAGGFRETQYF
D gene: TRBD2
V gene: TRBV5-1
J gene: TRBJ2-5
clone size: .

CDR3 DNA: TGTGCCAGCAGTCAAGGACAGGGGGCGAAAGCTTTCTTT
CDR3 protein: CASSQGQGAKAFF
D gene: TRBD1
V gene: TRBV6-5
J gene: TRBJ1-1
clone size: .

CDR3 DNA: TGTGCCAGCAGTTTATCCATGGTCGGTTCCACTGAAGCTTTCTTT
CDR3 protein: CASSLSMVGSTEAFF
D gene: .
V gene: TRBV28
J gene: TRBJ1-1
clone size: .

CDR3 DNA: TGCGCCAGCAGCCCCGCAGGGCAGTACGAAGCTTTCTTT
CDR3 protein: CASSPAGQYEAFF
D gene: .
V gene: TRBV10-1
J gene: TRBJ1-1
clone size: .

CDR3 DNA: TGTGCCAGCAGCTTATTTGGTAGCGGGGGGTACAATGAGCAGTTCTTC
CDR3 protein: CASSLFGSGGYNEQFF
D gene: TRBD2
V gene: TRBV7-3
J gene: TRBJ2-1
clone size: .

CDR3 DNA: TGCGCCAGCAGCTTGGATGCGACAGGGGCCTCCTACGAGCAGTACTTC
CDR3 protein: CASSLDATGASYEQYF
D gene: TRBD1
V gene: TRBV5-1
J gene: TRBJ2-7
clone size: .

CDR3 DNA: TGCGCCAGCAGCCAAGAGGGACTAGCGGGGGGTTTCACAGATACGCAGTATTTT
CDR3 protein: CASSQEGLAGGFTDTQYF
D gene: TRBD2
V gene: TRBV4-1
J gene: TRBJ2-3
clone size: .

CDR3 DNA: TGTGCCAGCAGCCCGCGGCGGGATAGCAATCAGCCCCAGCATTTT
CDR3 protein: CASSPRRDSNQPQHF
D gene: .
V gene: TRBV5-8
J gene: TRBJ1-5
clone size: .

CDR3 DNA: TGCGCCAGCAGCTTCTCCGGAAGCGGGAGAGACTACGAGCAGTACTTC
CDR3 protein: CASSFSGSGRDYEQYF
D gene: TRBD2
V gene: TRBV5-1
J gene: TRBJ2-7
clone size: .

CDR3 DNA: TGTGCCTCCTCAGGGTGGCTAAATGAAAAACTGTTTTTT
CDR3 protein: CASSGWLNEKLFF
D gene: .
V gene: TRBV30
J gene: TRBJ1-4
clone size: few

CDR3 DNA: TGTGCCAGCAGTGAAGGGAGGTCAACCTATTACATGAACACTGAAGCTTTCTTT
CDR3 protein: CASSEGRSTYYMNTEAFF
D gene: .
V gene: TRBV2
J gene: TRBJ1-1
clone size: .

CDR3 DNA: TGTGCCACAGGCGAGCGAGACAGGTTGAACTATGGCTACACCTTC
CDR3 protein: CATGERDRLNYGYTF
D gene: .
V gene: TRBV6-5
J gene: TRBJ1-2
clone size: .

CDR3 DNA: TGCGCCAGCAGTGAAGCGGGACGAAACAATGAGCAGTTCTTC
CDR3 protein: CASSEAGRNNEQFF
D gene: TRBD2
V gene: TRBV10-1
J gene: TRBJ2-1
clone size: .